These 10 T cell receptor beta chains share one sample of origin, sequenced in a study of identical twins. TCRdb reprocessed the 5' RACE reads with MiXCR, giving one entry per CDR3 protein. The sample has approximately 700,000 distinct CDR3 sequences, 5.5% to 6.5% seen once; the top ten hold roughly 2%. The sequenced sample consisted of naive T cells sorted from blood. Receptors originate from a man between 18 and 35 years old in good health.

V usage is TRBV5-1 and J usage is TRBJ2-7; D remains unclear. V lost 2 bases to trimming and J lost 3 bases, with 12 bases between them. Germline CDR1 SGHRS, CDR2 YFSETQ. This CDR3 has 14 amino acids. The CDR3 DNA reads TGCGCCAGCAGCTTTCTGGAGAGGAGCTACGAGCAGTACTTC. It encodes CASSFLERSYEQYF.

Here the CDR3 reads CASSSSTRTVYTEAFF. The DNA for the CDR3 is TGTGCCAGCAGTTCGTCGACCCGCACTGTGTACACTGAAGCTTTCTTT. The chain carries TRBV28 and TRBJ1-1, with D unclear. The V end was cut by 4 bases, the J end by 3 bases, with 18 bases between. This CDR3 contains 16 residues. The germline V gene encodes CDR1 MDHEN and CDR2 SYDVKM. The whole variable domain, remainder taken from reference TRBV28 and TRBJ1-1, is DVKVTQSSRYLVKRTGEKVFLECVQDMDHENMFWYRQDPGLGLRLIYFSYDVKMKEKGDIPEGYSVSREKKERFSLILESASTNQTSMYLCASSSSTRTVYTEAFFGQGTRLTVV.

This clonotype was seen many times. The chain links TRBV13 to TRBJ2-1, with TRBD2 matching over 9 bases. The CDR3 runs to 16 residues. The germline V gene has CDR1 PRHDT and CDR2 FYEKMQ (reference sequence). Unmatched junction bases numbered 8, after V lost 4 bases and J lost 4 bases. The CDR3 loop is CASSSRLAEKYNEQFF. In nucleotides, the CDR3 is TGTGCCAGCAGCTCGAGACTAGCGGAGAAGTACAATGAGCAGTTCTTC.

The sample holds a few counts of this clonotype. The CDR3 here is CASSGEVYEQYF. CDR3 nucleotide sequence: TGTGCCAGCAGCGGGGAGGTCTACGAGCAGTACTTC. The chain carries TRBV5-8 and TRBJ2-7; D might be TRBD2 (6 bases). This CDR3 comprises 12 residues. In germline, CDR1 is SGHTS, CDR2 YDEGEE. V lost 4 bases to trimming and J lost 3 bases, with 8 bases between them.

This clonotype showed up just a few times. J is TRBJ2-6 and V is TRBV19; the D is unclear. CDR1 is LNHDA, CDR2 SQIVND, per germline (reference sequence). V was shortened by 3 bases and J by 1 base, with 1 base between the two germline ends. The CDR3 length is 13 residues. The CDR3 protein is CASSMSGANVLTF. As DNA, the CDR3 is TGTGCCAGTAGTATGTCTGGGGCCAACGTCCTGACTTTC.

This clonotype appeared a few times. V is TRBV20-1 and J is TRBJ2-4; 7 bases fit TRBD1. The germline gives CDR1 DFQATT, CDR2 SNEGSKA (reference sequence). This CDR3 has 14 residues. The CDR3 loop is CSGHLQGTQNIQYF. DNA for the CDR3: TGCAGCGGACACCTACAGGGGACCCAAAACATTCAGTACTTC.

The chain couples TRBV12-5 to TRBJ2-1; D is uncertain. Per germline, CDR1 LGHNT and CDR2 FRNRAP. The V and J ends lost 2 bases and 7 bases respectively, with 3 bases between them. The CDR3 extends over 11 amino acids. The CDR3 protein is CASGLSNEQFF. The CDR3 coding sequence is TGTGCTAGTGGTTTGTCGAATGAGCAGTTCTTC.

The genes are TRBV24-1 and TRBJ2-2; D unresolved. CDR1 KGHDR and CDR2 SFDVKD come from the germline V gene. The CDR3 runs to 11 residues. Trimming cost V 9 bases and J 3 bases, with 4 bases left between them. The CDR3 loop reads CATYYTGELFF. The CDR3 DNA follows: TGTGCCACCTATTACACCGGGGAGCTGTTTTTT.

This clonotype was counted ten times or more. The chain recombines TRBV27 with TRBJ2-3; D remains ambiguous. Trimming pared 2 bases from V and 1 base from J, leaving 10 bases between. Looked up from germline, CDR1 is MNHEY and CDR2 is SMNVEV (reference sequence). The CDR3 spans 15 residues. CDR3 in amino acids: CASSLVASGTDTQYF. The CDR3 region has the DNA TGTGCCAGCAGTTTAGTGGCGAGCGGCACAGATACGCAGTATTTT.

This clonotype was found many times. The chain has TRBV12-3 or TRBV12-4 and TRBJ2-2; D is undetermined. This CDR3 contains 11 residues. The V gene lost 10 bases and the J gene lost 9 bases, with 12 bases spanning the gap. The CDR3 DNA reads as TGTGCCACCTCCTCGAAATGGGAGCTGTTTTTT. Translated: CATSSKWELFF.